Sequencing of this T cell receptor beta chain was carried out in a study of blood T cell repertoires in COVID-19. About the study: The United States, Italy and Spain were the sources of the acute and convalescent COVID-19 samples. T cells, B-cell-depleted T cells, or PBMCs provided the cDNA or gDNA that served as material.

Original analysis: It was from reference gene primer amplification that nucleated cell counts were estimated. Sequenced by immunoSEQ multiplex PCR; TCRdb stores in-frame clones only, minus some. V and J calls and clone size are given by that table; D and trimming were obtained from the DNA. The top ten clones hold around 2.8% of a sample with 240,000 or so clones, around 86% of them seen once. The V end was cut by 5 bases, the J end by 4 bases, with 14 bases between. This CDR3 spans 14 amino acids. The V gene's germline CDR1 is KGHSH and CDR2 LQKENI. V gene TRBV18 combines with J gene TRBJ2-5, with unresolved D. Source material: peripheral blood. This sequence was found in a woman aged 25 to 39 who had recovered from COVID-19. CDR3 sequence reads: CASSSSTRGETQYF. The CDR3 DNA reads TGTGCCAGCTCATCCTCCACAAGAGGAGAGACCCAGTACTTC.